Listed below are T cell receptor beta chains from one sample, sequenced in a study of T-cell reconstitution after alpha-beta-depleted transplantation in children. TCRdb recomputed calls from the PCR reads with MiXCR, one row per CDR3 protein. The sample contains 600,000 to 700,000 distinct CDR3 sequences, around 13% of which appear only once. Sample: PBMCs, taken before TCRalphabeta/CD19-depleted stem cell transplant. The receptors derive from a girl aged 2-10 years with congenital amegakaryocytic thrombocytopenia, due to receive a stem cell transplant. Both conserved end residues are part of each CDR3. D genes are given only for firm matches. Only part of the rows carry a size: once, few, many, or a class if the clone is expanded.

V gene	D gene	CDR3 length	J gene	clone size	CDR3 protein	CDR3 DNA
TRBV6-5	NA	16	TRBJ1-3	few	CASSYSTAGRGNTIYF	TGTGCCAGCAGTTACTCGACAGCCGGGAGAGGAAACACCATATATTTT
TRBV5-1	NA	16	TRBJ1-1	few	CASSPVDPYMNTEAFF	TGCGCCAGCAGCCCCGTTGACCCCTACATGAACACTGAAGCTTTCTTT
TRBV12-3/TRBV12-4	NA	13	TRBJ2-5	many	CASRKTDQETQYF	TGTGCCAGCAGAAAGACAGACCAAGAGACCCAGTACTTC
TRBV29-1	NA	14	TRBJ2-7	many	CSATPRGRGYEQYF	TGCAGCGCTACCCCCAGGGGAAGAGGATACGAGCAGTACTTC
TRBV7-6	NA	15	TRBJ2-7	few	CASSPVAEGDYEQYF	TGTGCCAGCAGCCCCGTGGCCGAGGGTGACTACGAGCAGTACTTC
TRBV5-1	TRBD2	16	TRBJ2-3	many	CASSLWSGGSTDTQYF	TGCGCCAGCAGCTTGTGGTCGGGAGGAAGCACAGATACGCAGTATTTT
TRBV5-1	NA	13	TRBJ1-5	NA	CASSLWRNQPQHF	TGCGCCAGCAGCTTGTGGAGGAATCAGCCCCAGCATTTT
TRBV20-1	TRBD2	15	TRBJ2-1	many	CSASALAGGPWEQFF	TGCAGTGCTAGTGCCCTAGCGGGAGGTCCATGGGAGCAGTTCTTC
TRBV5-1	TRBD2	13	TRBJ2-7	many	CASSFASGYEQYF	TGCGCCAGCAGCTTCGCTAGCGGATACGAGCAGTACTTC
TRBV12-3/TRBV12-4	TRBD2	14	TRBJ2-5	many	CASSPGTRKETQYF	TGTGCCAGCAGTCCGGGGACTAGGAAAGAGACCCAGTACTTC
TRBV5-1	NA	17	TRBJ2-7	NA	CASSVNTGTPNPYEQYF	TGCGCCAGCAGCGTAAACACCGGGACACCAAACCCCTACGAGCAGTACTTC
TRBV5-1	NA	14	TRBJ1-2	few	CASSLMTEDYGYTF	TGCGCCAGCAGCTTGATGACAGAGGACTATGGCTACACCTTC
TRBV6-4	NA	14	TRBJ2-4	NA	CASSGMGHKNIQYF	TGTGCCAGCAGTGGAATGGGCCACAAAAACATTCAGTACTTC
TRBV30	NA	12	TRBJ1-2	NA	CAWSVTVYGYTF	TGTGCCTGGAGTGTAACCGTCTATGGCTACACCTTC
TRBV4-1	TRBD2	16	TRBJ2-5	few	CASSQERTSAEETQYF	TGCGCCAGCAGCCAAGAGAGGACTAGCGCCGAAGAGACCCAGTACTTC
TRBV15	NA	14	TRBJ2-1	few	CATSRDGDRIEQFF	TGTGCCACCAGCAGAGATGGAGACCGAATTGAGCAGTTCTTC
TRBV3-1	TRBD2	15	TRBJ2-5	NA	CASSTAGGGSETQYF	TGTGCCAGCAGCACCGCGGGAGGGGGAAGTGAGACCCAGTACTTC